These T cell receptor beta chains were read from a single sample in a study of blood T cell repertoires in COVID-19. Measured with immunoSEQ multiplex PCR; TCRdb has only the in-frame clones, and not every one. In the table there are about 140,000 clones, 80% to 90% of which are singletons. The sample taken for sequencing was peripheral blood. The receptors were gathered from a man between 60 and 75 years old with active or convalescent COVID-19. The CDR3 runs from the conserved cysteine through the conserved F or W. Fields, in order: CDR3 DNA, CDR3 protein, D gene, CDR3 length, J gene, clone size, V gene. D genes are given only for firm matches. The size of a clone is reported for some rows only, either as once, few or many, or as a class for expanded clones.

TGTGCCAGCAGCTTGGACCGGTATAATTCACCCCTCCACTTT	CASSLDRYNSPLHF	.	14	TRBJ1-6	.	TRBV5-4
TGTGCCAGCAGCTTAAAGTCTAGCGGGAACTCCTACAATGAGCAGTTCTTC	CASSLKSSGNSYNEQFF	TRBD2	17	TRBJ2-1	.	TRBV7-3
TGTGCCAGTAGCCCCATTGTGAGGGGGCCGTCCTACGAGCAGTACTTC	CASSPIVRGPSYEQYF	TRBD1	16	TRBJ2-7	.	TRBV19
TGTGCCAGCAGGTACCGGGGACTAGCGGGCGAGCAGTACTTC	CASRYRGLAGEQYF	TRBD2	14	TRBJ2-7	.	TRBV2
TGTGCCAGCACCCGGACTTCAACTAATGAAAAACTGTTTTTT	CASTRTSTNEKLFF	.	14	TRBJ1-4	.	TRBV28
TGTGCCAGCAGCTCCGGGTGGACTGGGGAGGGGCCGCCGGAGCAGTTCTTC	CASSSGWTGEGPPEQFF	TRBD2	17	TRBJ2-1	once	TRBV11-3
TGTGCCACCAGTGAACCTGGGACTAGCGATACGCAGTATTTT	CATSEPGTSDTQYF	TRBD2	14	TRBJ2-3	.	TRBV24-1
TGTGCCAGCAGTTACAACAAGAACACTGAAGCTTTCTTT	CASSYNKNTEAFF	.	13	TRBJ1-1	.	TRBV6-5
TGTGCCAGCAGCCAAGCCCAGGGACAGGGTGAGCCTGAAGCTTTCTTT	CASSQAQGQGEPEAFF	TRBD1	16	TRBJ1-1	.	TRBV4-2
TGTGCCAGCAGCTCCGGCTTTCGGGGCACAGATACGCAGTATTTT	CASSSGFRGTDTQYF	.	15	TRBJ2-3	.	TRBV28
TGTGCCAGCAGCGCCAGCGGGAGTCTTACCCACGAGCAGTACTTC	CASSASGSLTHEQYF	TRBD2	15	TRBJ2-7	.	TRBV9
TGTGCCAGTAGTGGGGCAGTCAATCAGCCCCAGCATTTT	CASSGAVNQPQHF	.	13	TRBJ1-5	.	TRBV19
TGCGCCAGCAGCCGAGGTAGCGGCAATGAGCAGTTCTTC	CASSRGSGNEQFF	.	13	TRBJ2-1	.	TRBV5-1
TGTGCCAGCAGCGTTGACCCGGGACAGGGGAAAAACATTCAGTACTTC	CASSVDPGQGKNIQYF	TRBD1	16	TRBJ2-4	once	TRBV5-4
TGTGCCAGCAGTTACTCCGGTGGAAACACCATATATTTT	CASSYSGGNTIYF	.	13	TRBJ1-3	.	TRBV6-5
TGTGCCAGTAGTATTGAAGTTGGCATCCTTCAGCCCCAGCATTTT	CASSIEVGILQPQHF	.	15	TRBJ1-5	.	TRBV19
TGTGCCAGCAGTGGAGGGACAGTCCAAGAGACCCAGTACTTC	CASSGGTVQETQYF	TRBD1	14	TRBJ2-5	few	TRBV2
TGTGCCAGTAGTATACGAGTTTCTGGTCAGCCCCAGCATTTT	CASSIRVSGQPQHF	.	14	TRBJ1-5	.	TRBV19
TGTGCCAGCAGCTTATTTAGGGAGGGGCCCCGGGGCTACACCTTC	CASSLFREGPRGYTF	.	15	TRBJ1-2	.	TRBV7-8
TGTGCCAGCAGTCCTCGGACTAGCAGCCAAGAGACCCAGTACTTC	CASSPRTSSQETQYF	TRBD2	15	TRBJ2-5	.	TRBV2
TGTGCCAGCAAAAAAACAGGGGGCTTTAACACCATATATTTT	CASKKTGGFNTIYF	TRBD1	14	TRBJ1-3	.	TRBV6-5
TGTGCCAGCAGTGACTGGGACAGGGGGCCAAGAAATGAGCAGTTCTTC	CASSDWDRGPRNEQFF	TRBD1	16	TRBJ2-1	.	TRBV6-4
TGTGCCAGCTCCCCGAACTGGGACAGCTATGGCTACACCTTC	CASSPNWDSYGYTF	TRBD1	14	TRBJ1-2	.	TRBV18
TGTGCCAGCAGCCGCCCCCGACTAGCGGGACTCAATGAGCAGTTCTTC	CASSRPRLAGLNEQFF	TRBD2	16	TRBJ2-1	.	TRBV6-2/TRBV6-3
TGTGCCAGCAGTTCAGGGGGCGGAGGGAACAATGAGCAGTTCTTC	CASSSGGGGNNEQFF	TRBD1	15	TRBJ2-1	.	TRBV7-2
TGTGCCAGCAGCACAGACAGAGGAGGGCATGAAAAACTGTTTTTT	CASSTDRGGHEKLFF	.	15	TRBJ1-4	.	TRBV7-6
TGTGCCAGCAGAAAAAGGGGACAGGTCGGCTATGGCTACACCTTC	CASRKRGQVGYGYTF	TRBD1	15	TRBJ1-2	.	TRBV28
TGTGCCAGCAGCCAAGATGGAGCGGGATTGGGTAATGAGCAGTTCTTC	CASSQDGAGLGNEQFF	TRBD2	16	TRBJ2-1	few	TRBV4-2
TGTGCCAGCAGCCAAGAAGGGGGCGGGATCATACAAGAGACCCAGTACTTC	CASSQEGGGIIQETQYF	.	17	TRBJ2-5	.	TRBV4-2
TGCGCCAGCAGCTTGCAGGTTACCGGCCACTATGAGCAGTTCTTC	CASSLQVTGHYEQFF	.	15	TRBJ2-1	.	TRBV5-1
TGTGCCAGCAGCTTAGCTAGCGGGGCGAACACCGGGGAGCTGTTTTTT	CASSLASGANTGELFF	TRBD2	16	TRBJ2-2	.	TRBV7-8
TGTGCCAGCAGCGAACTAGCGGCCTGGAAAGAGCAGTACTTC	CASSELAAWKEQYF	TRBD2	14	TRBJ2-7	once	TRBV7-6
TGTGCCAGCAGCTCCTCGGACAGGGGGCTGGGGGGCTACACCTTC	CASSSSDRGLGGYTF	TRBD1	15	TRBJ1-2	.	TRBV7-9
TGCAGTGCTAGTCTTAGCGGGAGGACAGATACGCAGTATTTT	CSASLSGRTDTQYF	TRBD2	14	TRBJ2-3	.	TRBV20-1
TGTGCCAGCAGCCGCGGATGGGATGAGCAGTTCTTC	CASSRGWDEQFF	.	12	TRBJ2-1	.	TRBV12-3/TRBV12-4